This T cell receptor (beta chain) was sequenced during a study of regulatory T cells in long-lasting Graves disease (TCRdb year 2021). With respect to the entire study: In the newly diagnosed Graves' disease group, patients had been taking antithyroid drugs for less than 3 months. This study used TCR sequencing and RNA sequencing of peripheral blood to compare persistent Graves' disease patients against newly diagnosed Graves' disease patients. The study was registered as a clinical trial and conducted in China. A total of around 35 samples were covered by TCR sequencing, comprising around 13 persistent and 20 or so newly diagnosed Graves' disease patients.

There are 14 amino acids in the CDR3, from cysteine to phenylalanine inclusive. CDR3 DNA is the only sequence kept; it has 42 bases, read in frame from the first base. Trimming accounts for 2 bases at V and 1 base at J, while the number of junction bases matched to no gene is 3. The germline V gene encodes CDR1 DFQATT and CDR2 SNEGSKA (reference sequence). Results the study describes overall, beyond this receptor: Persistent Graves' disease patients showed lower TCR Shannon entropy and fewer highly expanded clones than newly diagnosed patients, suggesting clonal expansion. Only peripheral blood was studied, because thyroid tissue, the primary lesion, was inaccessible. The small sample size was acknowledged by the authors as a limitation that may reduce accuracy. Only the TCR beta chain was sequenced and analyzed. Patients with persistent disease shared more public clonotypes (roughly 2,900) than newly diagnosed patients did (966). Persistent disease showed preferential use of TRBV28, TRBJ1-2 and TRBJ2-5, whereas newly diagnosed disease favored TRBV20-1 and TRBJ2-1.

The time point label, read with the paper, signifies: newly diagnosed GD, antithyroid drugs for less than 3 months. RNA was extracted from PBMCs in TRIzol for both TCR sequencing and RNA sequencing. Graves' disease was diagnosed according to American Thyroid Association guidelines. Recruitment of patients was carried out at an endocrinology department in Xi'an, China. Each patient gave around 9.2 milliliters of peripheral blood, collected in an EDTA anticoagulant tube. PBMCs were isolated by Ficoll Paque Plus density gradient separation without further T cell sorting. An Agilent 2100 Bioanalyzer and agarose gel were used to assess RNA quality, and a NanoDrop 2000 was used to measure RNA concentration. This clonotype was seen at least ten times. The clone's antigen remains unknown. One base away there is no much larger clone; base qualities are not given. Libraries were made using multiplex PCR. The listed sequencing device is Illumina HiSeq 4000. To build TCR beta libraries, CDR3 regions were amplified by Arm-PCR using iRepertoire HTBI primers. Before sequencing, the PCR products went through gel purification. Turning to the authors' computational methods: Gene usage analysis of CDR3 amino acid clonotypes used the roughly 60 TRBV and 14 to 15 TRBJ segments found across samples. COPE and FqMerger were used to merge the filtered high-quality paired reads into contigs. Contigs were aligned with BLAST to IMGT TRBV, TRBD and TRBJ reference genes, and CDR3 was defined per IMGT. Any clonotype with a frequency above 0.1% was classified as a highly expanded clone. Repertoire diversity was measured by Shannon entropy, and V-J evenness by the Gini coefficient. Public clonotypes were defined as clonotypes shared by more than one individual. TCRdb handled the public reads itself, with Q25 trimming in fastp and clone calling in MiXCR, and kept productive beta chains. One record per CDR3 amino acid sequence lists the most common genes and DNA. In this record, the V and J calls reflect TCRdb's handling and not the investigators' own analysis. The table for this sample lists roughly 500,000 distinct CDR3 sequences; 13% of them were counted only once. The top ten constitute approximately 9.3% of the sample.

These data were also filed under a second study, of T cells in Graves' hyperthyroidism and ophthalmopathy. As noted in the second study: Graves' hyperthyroidism was defined as stable when no progression to ophthalmopathy occurred over 18 months of follow-up. Hyperthyroidism patients were newly diagnosed, had a disease duration of under 2 months, and were aged 18 to 65 years. Patients with uncontrolled infections, other autoimmune diseases, pregnancy or lactation were excluded. Clinical symptoms, serum thyroxine and TRAb, thyroid ultrasound, and orbital computed tomography formed the basis for the diagnoses. The first round of RT-PCR for the TCR CDR3 was performed with the HTBI primer set and the Qiagen OneStep RT-PCR kit. Most expanded thyroid clonotypes (frequency above 0.001) were also detected in blood, a finding suggesting that blood repertoires may reflect thyroid immune responses. In cross-validation, a model built on a 13 V-J signature told ophthalmopathy apart from stable hyperthyroidism with about 90% sensitivity and about 81% specificity, and in testing the same model reached 80%/75%. During validation, the model predicted progression to ophthalmopathy a median of roughly 7.1 months ahead of onset, with around 70% sensitivity and 72% to 80% specificity. A discovery cohort of about a hundred patients, 43 with Graves' ophthalmopathy and about 60 with stable Graves' hyperthyroidism, was used to find distinguishing TCR V-J signatures. Whether ophthalmopathy could be predicted prospectively was tested in an independent validation cohort made up of roughly 19 hyperthyroidism patients plus 17 patients who later progressed to ophthalmopathy. The 95 to 100 discovery patients were randomly split 7:3 into training and test sets. Thyroid tissue and blood T-cell repertoires from over 5 Graves' hyperthyroidism patients were also compared in the study. Once sampling was done, hyperthyroidism patients were given methimazole at a starting dose of 30 mg daily, whereas ophthalmopathy patients were given high-dose intravenous methylprednisolone. The libraries were constructed in a second round of multiplex PCR and then size-selected and purified. Paired-end sequencing of the libraries was performed with 100 bp reads on an Illumina HiSeq2000. SOAPnuke was used to process the raw data, throwing out any read that contained adapters or uncalled bases, had a mean Phred below 15, or lacked an exact constant-primer or identifier match. High-quality paired reads were merged using COPE v1.2.5, and each unique nucleotide sequence was defined as a clonotype. Clonotypes were aligned to IMGT TRBV, TRBD and TRBJ reference segments using MiTCR v1.1. The analysis was restricted to V-J combinations with a frequency above 0.0001, which together covered 99.2% of the repertoires. A TCS score was defined as the ratio of F50 (clonal expansion) to E x V (chaos), with BLOSUM62-based TCRdist applied between CDR3 peptides within each V-J. Welch's t-statistics and random forest reduced some 510 V-J features to 10 to 15, which were used in a naive Bayes classifier (R e1071). No statistical method was used to set the sample size in advance, and investigators knew the group allocation. According to the paper, TCR Vbeta CDR3 sequencing was carried out on over 130 peripheral blood samples, which came from 40 to 45 ophthalmopathy, around 74 hyperthyroidism and about 17 progressor patients.

Recombination connected TRBV20-1 to TRBJ2-7; 9 bases in between match TRBD2. The receptor was isolated from a man aged 25-45 years with Graves disease. Donor details come from another sample of the same person, matched by shared clones. This specimen was peripheral blood mononuclear cells (PBMCs), taken at new diagnosis, from a patient treated with antithyroid drugs. The CDR3: CSARNLAGSYEQYF. The DNA sequence is TGCAGTGCTAGAAACCTAGCGGGGTCCTACGAGCAGTACTTC.